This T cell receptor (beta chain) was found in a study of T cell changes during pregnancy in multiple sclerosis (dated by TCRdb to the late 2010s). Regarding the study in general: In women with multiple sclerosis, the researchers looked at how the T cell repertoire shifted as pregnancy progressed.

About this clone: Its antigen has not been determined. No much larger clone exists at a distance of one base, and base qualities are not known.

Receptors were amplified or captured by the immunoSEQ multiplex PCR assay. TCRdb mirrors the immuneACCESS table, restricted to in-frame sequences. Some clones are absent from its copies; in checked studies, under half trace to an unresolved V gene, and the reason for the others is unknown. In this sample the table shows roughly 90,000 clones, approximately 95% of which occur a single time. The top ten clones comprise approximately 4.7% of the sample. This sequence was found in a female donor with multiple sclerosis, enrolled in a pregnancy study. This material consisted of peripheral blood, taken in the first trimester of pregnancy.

The DNA sequence reads TGTGCCAGCAGGCTTCAGACTAGCGGGGTCTACGAGCAGTACTTC. This translates into CASRLQTSGVYEQYF. The receptor chain draws on TRBV12-1 and TRBJ2-7; whether TRBD2, the table's D call, matches the DNA was not checked. TRBV12-1 counts as a pseudogene. Taken from cysteine to phenylalanine, the CDR3 has 15 residues. The kept DNA is CDR3 alone, 45 bases in frame from the first base.